The entry below gives a single TCR beta chain sequence along with its context. Its specific antigen is unknown. Within one base of it there is no much larger clone, and no base qualities were kept. Relative to germline, V is missing 4 bases and J is missing 5 bases, with 9 bases of the junction outside any gene match. From its cysteine to its phenylalanine, the CDR3 spans 15 amino acids. Only the CDR3 portion is preserved as DNA: 45 bases, with reading frame beginning at the first base. Per the germline V gene, MGHDK is the CDR1 and SYGVNS is the CDR2. This sample was included in a study of Graves' ophthalmopathy and Graves' hyperthyroidism (dated by TCRdb to the late 2010s). Notes on the research overall: Peripheral blood was collected at initial diagnosis, prior to any treatment. In more than five hyperthyroidism patients, T-cell repertoires of thyroid tissue and blood were compared. Following sampling, methimazole starting at 30 mg daily was administered to hyperthyroidism patients, and high-dose intravenous methylprednisolone was administered to ophthalmopathy patients. To explore V-J signatures that distinguish ophthalmopathy from hyperthyroidism, a discovery set of 95 to 100 patients was enrolled, made up of under 50 with ophthalmopathy and some 60 with stable hyperthyroidism. In total, approximately 130 blood samples were TCR-sequenced: 40 to 45 ophthalmopathy, around 75 hyperthyroidism and some 17 hyperthyroidism-to-ophthalmopathy patients. TCR beta repertoire signatures were used to distinguish Graves' ophthalmopathy from Graves' hyperthyroidism and to predict progression to ophthalmopathy. The independent validation cohort included about 19 hyperthyroidism patients plus 17 patients who later progressed from hyperthyroidism to ophthalmopathy. Study-wide findings and limitations: In cross-validation, the 13-signature model distinguished ophthalmopathy from stable hyperthyroidism with 87.88% sensitivity and approximately 81% specificity, while in the test set the corresponding values were 80% and 75%. No statistical method was used to set the sample size in advance, and the investigators knew which group each participant was assigned to. Most expanded thyroid clonotypes with a frequency above 0.001 also appeared in blood, which suggests that blood repertoires may reflect the immune response in the thyroid. In validation, the model predicted ophthalmopathy progression with about 71% sensitivity and less than 80% specificity; 12 predicted patients were CT-confirmed with GO in a median of around 6 months.

For repertoire sequencing, TCR beta CDR3 regions were amplified from RNA transcripts. The first round was an RT-PCR using HTBI primers with the Qiagen OneStep RT-PCR kit, and this first round was followed by a second-round multiplex PCR, then size selection and purification. Sequencing of the libraries was carried out on an Illumina HiSeq2000 in paired-end mode with 100 bp reads. The study's processing was this. Reads were processed with SOAPnuke, discarding reads with adapters, uncalled bases, mean Phred below 15, or no exact constant-primer or identifier match. COPE v1.2.5 was used to merge high-quality paired reads. Unique nucleotide sequences were defined as clonotypes and aligned to IMGT TRB V, D and J references using MiTCR v1.1. Analysis was restricted to V-J combinations with a frequency above 0.0001, which covered roughly 99% of repertoires. A TCR clonal expansion and chaos score per V-J combination was defined as the ratio of F50 clonal expansion to chaos observed in the TCRdist matrix. Welch's t-statistics and random forest were used to narrow the features down to 10 to 15 V-J combinations, which were then fed into a naive Bayes classifier. The Morisita-Horn index was used to measure how similar the thyroid and blood repertoires were. TCRdb's own reprocessing of the public reads used fastp at Q25 and MiXCR and kept productive beta chains. Rows with one shared CDR3 protein collapse into an entry with the most common genes and DNA. The V and J calls come from TCRdb's annotation, not from the publication. A total of 400,000 or so distinct CDR3 sequences appear in this sample, roughly 17% of them only once. The ten biggest clones cover 2.4% of the sample.

A patient counted as having stable hyperthyroidism if there was no progression to ophthalmopathy within 18 months of follow-up. Hyperthyroidism patients were newly diagnosed, with disease duration under 2 months, and aged 18 to 65 years. Anyone with other autoimmune diseases, uncontrolled infections, pregnancy or lactation was excluded from the study. Diagnosis was based on clinical symptoms, serum thyroxine, TRAb, thyroid ultrasound and orbital computed tomography. Using Ficoll-Paque density gradient centrifugation, PBMCs were isolated from 9.5 to 10 ml of fresh peripheral blood. Total RNA was extracted with Trizol reagent and quality-checked on an Agilent 2100 Bioanalyzer.

This clonotype was obtained from an adult woman with stable Graves' hyperthyroidism. The chain is assembled from TRBV25-1 and TRBJ2-5, and 8 bases in between align with TRBD1. Source material: peripheral blood. Here the CDR3 is given as CASSALDRGEETQYF. The DNA is TGTGCCAGCAGTGCCCTTGACAGGGGAGAGGAGACCCAGTACTTC.